Listed below are T cell receptor beta chains from one sample, sequenced in a study of cytomegalovirus exposure and HLA in healthy donors. TCRdb keeps only in-frame clones here, not all; method: immunoSEQ multiplex PCR. The table has about 120,000 clones, around 77% seen once. The sequencing sample was made of PBMCs. The source is a woman aged 30 to 39 in good health and CMV-seropositive. Each CDR3 is given with its conserved first and last residue. A D gene is named only where the DNA matches it firmly. Clone size is shown for a subset of rows, as once, few, many or a class of expanded clone.

d_gene: TRBD1; j_gene: TRBJ2-3; v_gene: TRBV7-7; abundance: -; CDR3nt: TGTGCTAGCAGCTTAGATCTGGACAGGTCGACAGATACGCAGTATTTT; CDR3aa: CASSLDLDRSTDTQYF
d_gene: -; j_gene: TRBJ1-1; v_gene: TRBV18; abundance: -; CDR3nt: TGTGCCAGCTCACGGAAAGCTTGGACAGAGAACACTGAAGCTTTCTTT; CDR3aa: CASSRKAWTENTEAFF
d_gene: TRBD2; j_gene: TRBJ2-3; v_gene: TRBV2; abundance: -; CDR3nt: TGTGCCAGCACCCAGGGAGGGGATACGCAGTATTTT; CDR3aa: CASTQGGDTQYF
d_gene: TRBD1; j_gene: TRBJ1-4; v_gene: TRBV19; abundance: -; CDR3nt: TGTGCCAGTAGTATAGGGACAGGGGTCCCGGCTAATGAAAAACTGTTTTTT; CDR3aa: CASSIGTGVPANEKLFF
d_gene: -; j_gene: TRBJ1-4; v_gene: TRBV5-1; abundance: once; CDR3nt: TGCGCCAGCAGCTTGGGGGCAGCAACTAATGAAAAACTGTTTTTT; CDR3aa: CASSLGAATNEKLFF
d_gene: TRBD2; j_gene: TRBJ2-5; v_gene: TRBV4-1; abundance: -; CDR3nt: TGCGCCAGCAGCCAAGTGTTCAAGCGGGAGCCCCAGTACTTC; CDR3aa: CASSQVFKREPQYF
d_gene: -; j_gene: TRBJ1-1; v_gene: TRBV11-2; abundance: -; CDR3nt: TGTGCCAGCAGCTCGGGACAGAACACTGAAGCTTTCTTT; CDR3aa: CASSSGQNTEAFF
d_gene: -; j_gene: TRBJ2-5; v_gene: TRBV2; abundance: -; CDR3nt: TGTGCCAGCAGCCGGTTGGAGACCCAGTACTTC; CDR3aa: CASSRLETQYF
d_gene: -; j_gene: TRBJ2-3; v_gene: TRBV13; abundance: -; CDR3nt: TGTGCCAGCAGCTCAGTGTCTTGGAGCACAGATACGCAGTATTTT; CDR3aa: CASSSVSWSTDTQYF
d_gene: TRBD2; j_gene: TRBJ2-1; v_gene: TRBV2; abundance: -; CDR3nt: TGTGCCAGCAGGCGCATGTTACTAGCGGGAGGCTACAATGAGCAGTTCTTC; CDR3aa: CASRRMLLAGGYNEQFF
d_gene: -; j_gene: TRBJ1-1; v_gene: TRBV28; abundance: -; CDR3nt: TGTGCCAGCCCGGGTACTGGGAACACTGAAGCTTTCTTT; CDR3aa: CASPGTGNTEAFF
d_gene: TRBD2; j_gene: TRBJ2-7; v_gene: TRBV2; abundance: -; CDR3nt: TGTGCCAGCAGGGGACTAGCGGGTAACTACGAGCAGTACTTC; CDR3aa: CASRGLAGNYEQYF
d_gene: TRBD1; j_gene: TRBJ2-3; v_gene: TRBV7-3; abundance: few; CDR3nt: TGTGCCAGCAGCACCGGACAGGGAGACACAGATACGCAGTATTTT; CDR3aa: CASSTGQGDTDTQYF
d_gene: -; j_gene: TRBJ1-6; v_gene: TRBV11-3; abundance: few; CDR3nt: TGTGCCAGCAGCCTAAGCGGGCCCCTCCACTTT; CDR3aa: CASSLSGPLHF
d_gene: -; j_gene: TRBJ2-3; v_gene: TRBV30; abundance: -; CDR3nt: TGTGCTCGGACGGCGGAGGCCAGTAGCACAGATACGCAGTATTTT; CDR3aa: CARTAEASSTDTQYF
d_gene: -; j_gene: TRBJ1-1; v_gene: TRBV7-2; abundance: -; CDR3nt: TGTGCCAGAAGACAGGACCCTCTCATGAACACTGAAGCTTTCTTT; CDR3aa: CARRQDPLMNTEAFF
d_gene: -; j_gene: TRBJ1-1; v_gene: TRBV6-1; abundance: -; CDR3nt: TGTGCCAGCAGCTCCGGGGGGGTGGTTGAAGCTTTCTTT; CDR3aa: CASSSGGVVEAFF
d_gene: TRBD1; j_gene: TRBJ1-2; v_gene: TRBV19; abundance: few; CDR3nt: TGTGCCAGTAGTATTAAAACGGGGACAGGGGGGTATGGCTACACCTTC; CDR3aa: CASSIKTGTGGYGYTF
d_gene: TRBD2; j_gene: TRBJ2-1; v_gene: TRBV7-9; abundance: -; CDR3nt: TGTGCCAGCAGCTCCCTGGGACTAGCGGGAGGTAATGAGCAGTTCTTC; CDR3aa: CASSSLGLAGGNEQFF
d_gene: -; j_gene: TRBJ2-7; v_gene: TRBV7-9; abundance: -; CDR3nt: TGTGCCAGCAGCTTATCCAGGCTCCTCTCCTACGAGCAGTACTTC; CDR3aa: CASSLSRLLSYEQYF
d_gene: -; j_gene: TRBJ1-1; v_gene: TRBV2; abundance: -; CDR3nt: TGTGCCAGCGCACAGGGCGGGACTGAAGCTTTCTTT; CDR3aa: CASAQGGTEAFF
d_gene: TRBD2; j_gene: TRBJ2-7; v_gene: TRBV27; abundance: few; CDR3nt: TGTGCCAGCAGACCCCTGGGACTAGCGTCCCACGAGCAGTACTTC; CDR3aa: CASRPLGLASHEQYF
d_gene: TRBD1; j_gene: TRBJ1-1; v_gene: TRBV2; abundance: -; CDR3nt: TGTGCCAGCAGAGGGAACCCCCGGGACAGGGTGGTTATAGAAGCTTTCTTT; CDR3aa: CASRGNPRDRVVIEAFF
d_gene: TRBD1; j_gene: TRBJ1-1; v_gene: TRBV6-6; abundance: medium-sized; CDR3nt: TGTGCCAGCAGTTACTCGACAGGGTTTGAAGCTTTCTTT; CDR3aa: CASSYSTGFEAFF
d_gene: -; j_gene: TRBJ2-7; v_gene: TRBV5-8; abundance: -; CDR3nt: TGTGCCAGCACCTTAGAACTGCGGAACTACGAGCAGTACTTC; CDR3aa: CASTLELRNYEQYF
d_gene: -; j_gene: TRBJ2-5; v_gene: TRBV2; abundance: -; CDR3nt: TGTGCCGGGGGACTCCAAGAGACCCAGTACTTC; CDR3aa: CAGGLQETQYF
d_gene: TRBD2; j_gene: TRBJ2-3; v_gene: TRBV5-1; abundance: -; CDR3nt: TGCGCCAGCAGCCCTACTAGCGGGAGCGACTCTTTCACAGATACGCAGTATTTT; CDR3aa: CASSPTSGSDSFTDTQYF
d_gene: -; j_gene: TRBJ1-1; v_gene: TRBV2; abundance: -; CDR3nt: TGTGCCAGCAGGGGACAACCGGTGGGTACTGAAGCTTTCTTT; CDR3aa: CASRGQPVGTEAFF
d_gene: TRBD2; j_gene: TRBJ2-2; v_gene: TRBV7-8; abundance: -; CDR3nt: TGTGCCAGCAGCCCTAACCCGGGGGGTATGGCCGGGGAGCTGTTTTTT; CDR3aa: CASSPNPGGMAGELFF
d_gene: -; j_gene: TRBJ2-2; v_gene: TRBV2; abundance: -; CDR3nt: TGTGCCAGCAGTGAAGATATGACCGGGGAGCTGTTTTTT; CDR3aa: CASSEDMTGELFF
d_gene: -; j_gene: TRBJ2-7; v_gene: TRBV19; abundance: -; CDR3nt: TGTGCCAGTAGTTCCGGACAGTCCTACGAGCAGTACTTC; CDR3aa: CASSSGQSYEQYF
d_gene: TRBD1; j_gene: TRBJ1-3; v_gene: TRBV6-5; abundance: -; CDR3nt: TGTGCCAGCAGTCGGACAGGGCCTGGAAACACCATATATTTT; CDR3aa: CASSRTGPGNTIYF
d_gene: -; j_gene: TRBJ2-1; v_gene: TRBV11-2; abundance: few; CDR3nt: TGTGCCAGCAGCATCAGGTTTACCTACAATGAGCAGTTCTTC; CDR3aa: CASSIRFTYNEQFF
d_gene: TRBD1; j_gene: TRBJ1-1; v_gene: TRBV10-3; abundance: few; CDR3nt: TGTGCCATCAGTGAATTATTAAACTCAGGGGGCACTGAAGCTTTCTTT; CDR3aa: CAISELLNSGGTEAFF
d_gene: -; j_gene: TRBJ1-2; v_gene: TRBV5-1; abundance: -; CDR3nt: TGCGCCAGCAGCTTGGAGGGGGGGGTCCCTGAAGGGACCGGCTACACCTTC; CDR3aa: CASSLEGGVPEGTGYTF
d_gene: TRBD2; j_gene: TRBJ2-5; v_gene: TRBV19; abundance: -; CDR3nt: TGTGCCAGTAGTGCGACTAGCGGGAGGGGGGCCCAGTACTTC; CDR3aa: CASSATSGRGAQYF
d_gene: -; j_gene: TRBJ1-6; v_gene: TRBV18; abundance: -; CDR3nt: TGTGCCAGCTCGACTTTCGGGTTGAATTCACCCCTCCACTTT; CDR3aa: CASSTFGLNSPLHF
d_gene: TRBD2; j_gene: TRBJ2-7; v_gene: TRBV11-2; abundance: -; CDR3nt: TGTGCCAGCAGCTTGGTAGTCGGGAGGACCCGCTCCTACGAGCAGTACTTC; CDR3aa: CASSLVVGRTRSYEQYF
d_gene: TRBD2; j_gene: TRBJ2-1; v_gene: TRBV30; abundance: -; CDR3nt: TGTGCCTGGAGGTCTGAATCTAGCGGGGTAATAAATGAGCAGTTCTTC; CDR3aa: CAWRSESSGVINEQFF
d_gene: TRBD2; j_gene: TRBJ2-1; v_gene: TRBV5-1; abundance: few; CDR3nt: TGCGCCAGCAGCTGGAGTAGCGGGGGCTCCTACAATGAGCAGTTCTTC; CDR3aa: CASSWSSGGSYNEQFF
d_gene: -; j_gene: TRBJ1-4; v_gene: TRBV25-1; abundance: -; CDR3nt: TGTGCCAGCAGCGATCCGGGTGGAAGGCTTGAAAAACTGTTTTTT; CDR3aa: CASSDPGGRLEKLFF
d_gene: -; j_gene: TRBJ2-1; v_gene: TRBV5-4; abundance: -; CDR3nt: TGTGCCAGCAGCCGAGTCTCAAGCGATGAGCAGTTCTTC; CDR3aa: CASSRVSSDEQFF